This T cell receptor (beta chain) was sequenced for a study of blood T cell repertoires in COVID-19. Study summary: PBMCs, B-cell-depleted T cells, or T cells were the source of the cDNA or gDNA that made up the material.

Germline CDR1 SGHAT, CDR2 FQDESV (reference sequence). V was cut by 5 bases and J by 1 base, with 11 bases left in between. The CDR3 covers 15 residues. In the authors' workflow: Reference gene primers were amplified, and this amplification served to estimate nucleated cell counts. Generated by immunoSEQ multiplex PCR, the TCRdb table keeps only in-frame clones and is missing some. The V and J calls and clone size are taken from that table; D and trimming were inferred from the DNA. The data contain tens of thousands of clones, roughly 91% of them singletons. Sequencing input: peripheral blood. V usage is TRBV11-1 and J usage is TRBJ2-2; D is perhaps TRBD2 (6 bases). This clonotype originated in a human donor in a cohort sampled during active COVID-19. The donor label of this sample is uncertain. The CDR3 DNA follows: TGTGCCAGCAGCCCCGGGGGTCAGAACACCGGGGAGCTGTTTTTT. As protein: CASSPGGQNTGELFF.